This TCR beta chain came from a study of blood T cell repertoires in COVID-19. The CDR3 is made up of 14 amino acids. Germline assignment: CDR1 SGHVS and CDR2 FQNEAQ. Deletions cut 1 base from V and 2 bases from J, with 9 bases between. Data came from immunoSEQ multiplex PCR; TCRdb stores just in-frame clones and leaves some out. The repertoire holds about 480,000 clones, with approximately 87% as singletons. Sequenced input: PBMCs or T cells enriched from blood (not recorded which). The chain combines TRBV7-8 with TRBJ2-7; D might be TRBD2 (6 bases). The clonotype originates from a woman aged 35 to 49 who had recovered from COVID-19. DNA for the CDR3: TGTGCCAGCAGCTTAGTAGCGGTAACCTACGAGCAGTACTTC. Translating gives CASSLVAVTYEQYF. Variable domain in full (rest from reference TRBV7-8 and TRBJ2-7): GAGVSQSPRYKVAKRGQDVALRCDPISGHVSLFWYQQALGQGPEFLTYFQNEAQLDKSGLPSDRFFAERPEGSVSTLKIQRTQQEDSAVYLCASSLVAVTYEQYFGPGTRLTVT.